The next 27 T cell receptor beta chains were all read from a single sample in a study of cytomegalovirus exposure and HLA in healthy donors. Both 60 Vbeta primers and 13 Jbeta primers went into the PCR. The table came from immunoSEQ multiplex PCR; TCRdb's copy has only in-frame clones and leaves some out. The sample records some 200,000 clones, around 80% being singletons. Material for sequencing was PBMCs. Every receptor here comes from a woman between 55 and 75 years old in good health and CMV-seropositive.

The CDR3 sequence: CASSFSAGSYNEQFF. DNA of the CDR3: TGTGCCAGCAGCTTCTCTGCGGGATCCTACAATGAGCAGTTCTTC. The rearrangement joins TRBV7-2 to TRBJ2-1, with D possibly matching TRBD2 (6 bases). In germline, CDR1 is SGHTA, CDR2 FQGNSA. The length of the CDR3 is 15 residues. Trimming took 3 bases from V and 1 from J, leaving 10 bases between them.

The chain employs TRBV19 and TRBJ2-3; D possibly corresponds to TRBD1 (5 bases). The V gene lost 5 bases and the J gene lost 6 bases, with 9 bases spanning the gap. This CDR3 is 12 amino acids long. Looked up from germline, CDR1 is LNHDA and CDR2 is SQIVND (reference sequence). CDR3 in amino acids: CASSSGIDTQYF. The DNA of the CDR3 is TGTGCCAGTAGTTCAGGGATCGATACGCAGTATTTT.

The table lists this clone with a few counts. The gene calls are TRBV5-6 and TRBJ1-2; TRBD1 matches 11 bases. V dropped 4 bases and J dropped 2; count of bases not matched to a gene: 4. The V gene's germline CDR1 is SGHDT and CDR2 YYEEEE. This CDR3 is built from 15 residues. CDR3 residues: CASSQRDRGNYGYTF. CDR3 nucleotide sequence: TGTGCCAGCAGCCAAAGGGACAGGGGGAACTATGGCTACACCTTC.

J is TRBJ1-1 and V is TRBV6-6; D might be TRBD1 (5 bases). Germline V gene sequence: CDR1 MNHNY, CDR2 SVGAGI (reference sequence). V gave up 0 bases and J gave up 1 base, with 9 bases separating them. CDR3 size: 15 residues. The CDR3 coding sequence is TGTGCCAGCAGTTACTCGACGCAGGGGAACACTGAAGCTTTCTTT. Translation gives CASSYSTQGNTEAFF.

This rearrangement joins TRBV7-6 to TRBJ2-3, with D unclear. Trimming removed 6 bases from V and 5 bases from J, with 15 bases in between. The CDR3 has 14 amino acids. Germline V gene lookup returns CDR1 SGHVS and CDR2 FNYEAQ. DNA for the CDR3: TGTGCCAGCAGGCCAAGTCCTGTCGGAGATACGCAGTATTTT. It codes for CASRPSPVGDTQYF.

The genes are TRBV28 and TRBJ2-3, with TRBD2 matching 8 bases. The CDR3 extends over 15 amino acids. The germline CDR1 and CDR2 sequences are MDHEN and SYDVKM. V dropped 4 bases and J dropped 2; count of bases not matched to a gene: 5. The CDR3 DNA reads TGTGCCAGCAGTTCCCAGCGGGGGACCACAGATACGCAGTATTTT. It codes for CASSSQRGTTDTQYF.

As for this clone: Other DNA sequences from this sample encode an identical CDR3 as well. The rearrangement uses TRBV30 and TRBJ1-3; D remains ambiguous. The V end was cut by 0 bases, the J end by 2 bases, with 2 bases between. The CDR3 runs to 12 residues. From germline, CDR1 is GTSNPN and CDR2 SVGIG (reference sequence). The CDR3 spells CAWSVTGNTIYF. The CDR3 DNA is TGTGCCTGGAGTGTTACTGGAAACACCATATATTTT.

V and J are TRBV7-6 and TRBJ2-5, with TRBD2 matching 14 bases. CDR3 size: 16 residues. Per the germline V gene, CDR1 is SGHVS and CDR2 is FNYEAQ. J lost 2 bases, V lost 5 bases, and 4 bases had no gene match. The CDR3 region is CASSAGLAGAQETQYF. The CDR3 coding sequence is TGTGCCAGCAGCGCGGGACTAGCGGGGGCACAAGAGACCCAGTACTTC.

The chain recombines TRBV5-1 with TRBJ1-4, with D hard to call. Germline loops: CDR1 SGHRS, CDR2 YFSETQ. Trimming took 4 bases from V and 6 from J, leaving 16 bases between them. The CDR3 covers 15 residues. CDR3 nucleotide sequence: TGCGCCAGCAGCGCGTCCGGGTCACGAGATGAAAAACTGTTTTTT. This codes for CASSASGSRDEKLFF.

V is TRBV7-8 and J is TRBJ2-1; D unclear. Germline V gene data show CDR1 as SGHVS and CDR2 as FQNEAQ. V lost 1 base and J lost 7, with 8 bases in between. The length of the CDR3 is 13 residues. The CDR3 protein is CASSLGPLNEQFF. CDR3 DNA sequence: TGTGCCAGCAGCTTAGGGCCGTTAAATGAGCAGTTCTTC.

The V call is TRBV2, the J call TRBJ2-2; a weak D match, TRBD2 (7 bases). Germline-derived CDR1 and CDR2 are SNHLY and FYNNEI. There are 14 residues in the CDR3. V was cut by 4 bases and J by 6 bases, with 12 bases left in between. CDR3 protein: CASSVGGVAGELFF. DNA for the CDR3: TGTGCCAGCAGTGTAGGGGGGGTGGCCGGGGAGCTGTTTTTT. The whole variable domain, filled in from reference TRBV2 and TRBJ2-2, reads EPEVTQTPSHQVTQMGQEVILRCVPISNHLYFYWYRQILGQKVEFLVSFYNNEISEKSEIFDDQFSVERPDGSNFTLKIRSTKLEDSAMYFCASSVGGVAGELFFGEGSRLTVL.

J is TRBJ2-3 and V is TRBV5-1; 10 nucleotides match TRBD2. CDR1 and CDR2 from the germline V gene are SGHRS and YFSETQ. V lost 1 base, J lost 2 bases, and 4 bases stayed unmatched. CDR3 length: 16 amino acids. Written as DNA, the CDR3 is TGCGCCAGCAGCTTGTATACTAGCGGGAACACAGATACGCAGTATTTT. Its translation: CASSLYTSGNTDTQYF.

The chain carries TRBV5-4 and TRBJ2-1, with TRBD1 matching over 10 bases. The CDR3 covers 14 residues. V lost 9 bases and J lost 2; bases outside the gene matches: 5. Per germline, CDR1 SGHNT and CDR2 YYREEE (reference sequence). CDR3 sequence reads: CATSGTGAYNEQFF. CDR3 nucleotide sequence: TGTGCCACCTCCGGGACAGGGGCCTACAATGAGCAGTTCTTC.

The V gene is TRBV20-1, the J gene TRBJ1-1; D remains ambiguous. The germline CDR1 and CDR2 sequences are DFQATT and SNEGSKA (reference sequence). V was pared by 6 bases and J by 4 bases, with 9 bases between. The CDR3 is made up of 11 amino acids. Written as DNA, the CDR3 is TGCAGTGCAGCGCCGGGCACTGAAGCTTTCTTT. It translates to CSAAPGTEAFF.

Details on this clone: A junction end diverges from the germline sequence, so it may reflect a read error. The V call is TRBV30, the J call TRBJ2-7; 9 bases match TRBD2. The germline CDR1 and CDR2 sequences are GTSNPN and SVGIG (reference sequence). The CDR3 extends over 13 amino acids. The CDR3: CAWSGNSGSQEHF. CDR3 DNA sequence: TGTGCCTGGAGTGGGAATAGCGGGAGCCAGGAGCACTTC.

V and J are TRBV4-2 and TRBJ1-2; TRBD1 aligns across 9 bases. V was pared by 1 base and J by 6 bases, with 18 bases of the junction left unmatched. Per the germline V gene, CDR1 is LGHNA and CDR2 is YNFKEQ. This CDR3 has 19 residues. CDR3 nucleotide sequence: TGTGCCAGCAGCCAAGTAGGGGGGAGGTCCCCGGGACAGGGAGATGGCTACACCTTC. Translated, it gives CASSQVGGRSPGQGDGYTF.

The chain uses TRBV21-1 and TRBJ1-1; TRBD1 is taken as the D call from the table, unchecked against the DNA. TRBV21-1 is reported as a pseudogene. The CDR3 consists of 19 residues. CDR3 region: CASSKEPSGRRYRNTEAFF. The CDR3 DNA reads as TGTGCCAGCAGCAAGGAACCCTCAGGGCGGCGTTATCGGAACACTGAAGCTTTCTTT.

The chain couples TRBV5-5 to TRBJ1-3; D not certain. Germline CDR1 and CDR2: SGHKS and YYEKEE (reference sequence). This CDR3 has 17 residues. Trimming removed 0 bases from V and 0 bases from J, with 13 bases in between. The CDR3 nucleotides are TGTGCCAGCAGCTTGGCCTCGGGAGCTGTCTCTGGAAACACCATATATTTT. This gives the protein CASSLASGAVSGNTIYF.

V gene TRBV2 combines with J gene TRBJ2-6; possibly TRBD2 for D (6 bases). CDR1 and CDR2 from the germline V gene are SNHLY and FYNNEI. Trimming left V 7 bases short and J 3 bases short, with 10 bases between. The CDR3 totals 14 residues. The CDR3 region has the DNA TGTGCCAGCACATGGGAGGTTGGGGCCAACGTCCTGACTTTC. This translates into CASTWEVGANVLTF. The full variable domain, in which reference TRBV2 and TRBJ2-6 provide the parts outside the CDR3, is EPEVTQTPSHQVTQMGQEVILRCVPISNHLYFYWYRQILGQKVEFLVSFYNNEISEKSEIFDDQFSVERPDGSNFTLKIRSTKLEDSAMYFCASTWEVGANVLTFGAGSRLTVL.

The chain carries TRBV10-3 and TRBJ2-3, with 12 bases lining up with TRBD2. J was trimmed by 2 bases and V by 8 bases; bases with no gene match: 11. CDR1 is ENHRY and CDR2 is SYGVKD in the germline V gene. This CDR3 spans 17 amino acids. CDR3 nucleotide sequence: TGTGCCATCCGAGGATCCCTAGCGGGGGGGCCCACAGATACGCAGTATTTT. This codes for CAIRGSLAGGPTDTQYF.

The gene calls are TRBV7-2 and TRBJ2-7; TRBD2 is a possible D gene (5 bases). Between the trimmed V and J ends, which lost 5 bases and 7 bases, there was a span of 9 bases. CDR1 and CDR2 from the germline V gene are SGHTA and FQGNSA. The CDR3 is 11 amino acids. The CDR3 DNA follows: TGTGCCAGCAGCCACCCGGGGGAGCAGTACTTC. This gives the protein CASSHPGEQYF.

This sequence joins TRBV4-2 and TRBJ2-1; TRBD2 matches at 10 bases. Germline V CDR1 and CDR2: LGHNA, YNFKEQ. Trimming at V came to 5 bases and at J to 8 bases, leaving 3 bases not matched to a gene. The CDR3 sequence is 13 residues long. The CDR3 region has the DNA TGTGCCAGCAGCTTAACTAGCGGGGATGAGCAGTTCTTC. Its protein is CASSLTSGDEQFF.

V gene TRBV5-1 combines with J gene TRBJ2-7; TRBD2 agrees at 9 bases. The CDR3 contains 14 residues. CDR1 and CDR2 (germline): SGHRS, YFSETQ. V shed 4 bases and J 2 bases; nucleotides not matched to a gene: 4. The DNA of the CDR3 is TGCGCCAGCAGCGCGGTAGCGGGAGCCTACGAGCAGTACTTC. It translates to CASSAVAGAYEQYF.

The J gene is TRBJ2-7, the V gene TRBV4-2, with D possibly TRBD2 on 5 matching bases. Deletions cut 0 bases from V and 0 bases from J, with 12 bases between. This CDR3 spans 16 amino acids. Germline V lookup: CDR1 LGHNA, CDR2 YNFKEQ. CDR3: CASSQELSGFSYEQYF. The DNA of the CDR3 is TGTGCCAGCAGCCAAGAATTGAGCGGATTCTCCTACGAGCAGTACTTC.

V is TRBV30 and J is TRBJ2-3, with TRBD2 matching over 8 bases. V was clipped by 7 bases and J by 4 bases; unmatched bases: 7. This CDR3 spans 13 amino acids. Germline V gene sequence: CDR1 GTSNPN, CDR2 SVGIG (reference sequence). CDR3 in DNA: TGTGCCTCAATGTGGCGGGAGGCAGATACGCAGTATTTT. Translated, it gives CASMWREADTQYF.

CDR3 nucleotide sequence: TGTGCCAGCAACTCGGGGGGGGGAGGAAACACCATATATTTT. Amino acids: CASNSGGGGNTIYF. This rearrangement joins TRBV7-2 to TRBJ1-3, with a weak D call TRBD1 (5 bases). This CDR3 contains 14 residues. V lost 7 bases to trimming and J lost 4 bases, with 14 bases between them. CDR1 and CDR2 (germline): SGHTA, FQGNSA.

V and J are TRBV6-5 and TRBJ2-5; weak D call: TRBD2 (5 bases). Germline values: CDR1 MNHEY, CDR2 SVGAGI. V dropped 1 base and J dropped 4 bases, with 7 bases sitting between them. This CDR3 is 13 amino acids long. DNA for the CDR3: TGTGCCAGCAGTTACTACGAGGGAGAGACCCAGTACTTC. This sequence encodes CASSYYEGETQYF.